These T cell receptor beta chains were read from a single sample in a study of blood T cell repertoires in COVID-19. Clones were sequenced by immunoSEQ multiplex PCR, and TCRdb holds only the in-frame ones, with some missing. Of around 190,000 clones in the sample, around 80% are singletons; the top ten hold roughly an eighth. The sample was peripheral blood. All receptors come from a human donor in a cohort sampled during active COVID-19. CDR3s include the opening cysteine and the closing phenylalanine or tryptophan. The order of the fields is J gene, CDR3 length, clone size, V gene, D gene, CDR3 protein, CDR3 DNA. A D gene is named only where the DNA matches it firmly. Rows may omit the clone size; those that give it use once, few, many or a size class.

TRBJ2-1	15	NA	TRBV18	TRBD2	CASSPYASGSDEQFF	TGTGCCAGCTCACCATATGCTAGCGGGAGCGATGAGCAGTTCTTC
TRBJ2-4	16	NA	TRBV28	NA	CASSEIEGAAKNIQYF	TGTGCCAGCAGTGAGATCGAGGGCGCGGCCAAAAACATTCAGTACTTC
TRBJ1-3	15	NA	TRBV6-6	NA	CASSLRPLSGNTIYF	TGTGCCAGCAGTTTGCGGCCGCTCTCTGGAAACACCATATATTTT
TRBJ2-3	16	once	TRBV3-1/TRBV3-2	TRBD2	CASSQHGQRGADTQYF	TGTGCCAGCAGCCAACATGGGCAGCGGGGCGCAGATACGCAGTATTTT
TRBJ1-2	13	NA	TRBV5-4	TRBD1	CASSSGQSYGYTF	TGTGCCAGCAGTTCGGGACAGTCGTATGGCTACACCTTC
TRBJ2-7	15	NA	TRBV5-4	TRBD2	CASSLVAGGPFEQYF	TGTGCCAGCAGCTTGGTTGCGGGAGGGCCTTTCGAGCAGTACTTC
TRBJ2-7	14	NA	TRBV5-8	NA	CASSYTRTHYEQYF	TGTGCCAGCAGCTACACCCGGACACACTACGAGCAGTACTTC
TRBJ2-1	15	NA	TRBV5-4	TRBD2	CASSLGLAGVNEQFF	TGTGCCAGCAGCTTGGGACTAGCGGGAGTCAATGAGCAGTTCTTC
TRBJ2-2	15	NA	TRBV30	NA	CAWSAGSGNTGELFF	TGTGCCTGGAGTGCGGGTAGCGGGAACACCGGGGAGCTGTTTTTT
TRBJ2-7	16	NA	TRBV28	TRBD1	CASSLFVTGPPYEQYF	TGTGCCAGCAGTTTATTTGTGACAGGGCCCCCCTACGAGCAGTACTTC
TRBJ1-2	16	NA	TRBV7-9	TRBD1	CASSPRGQGANHGYTF	TGTGCCAGCAGCCCGAGAGGACAGGGGGCGAATCATGGCTACACCTTC
TRBJ2-3	15	NA	TRBV4-2	TRBD1	CASSPRQGSTDTQYF	TGTGCCAGCAGCCCCCGACAGGGTAGCACAGATACGCAGTATTTT
TRBJ2-1	20	NA	TRBV3-1/TRBV3-2	TRBD1	CASSHTGGVQRVMSYNEQFF	TGTGCCAGCAGCCACACAGGGGGAGTACAGCGCGTTATGTCCTACAATGAGCAGTTCTTC
TRBJ2-5	15	NA	TRBV7-9	TRBD1	CASSERGHDQETQYF	TGTGCCAGCAGTGAAAGGGGGCATGACCAAGAGACCCAGTACTTC
TRBJ1-4	18	NA	TRBV4-1	NA	CASSRRGRAIGANEKLFF	TGCGCCAGCAGCCGGCGGGGCAGGGCGATTGGGGCTAATGAAAAACTGTTTTTT
TRBJ2-7	12	NA	TRBV27	NA	CASSFLEGEQYF	TGTGCCAGCAGTTTCCTAGAAGGCGAGCAGTACTTC
TRBJ1-1	15	NA	TRBV7-2	TRBD1	CASSYPGQGAAEAFF	TGTGCCAGCAGCTACCCGGGACAGGGGGCGGCTGAAGCTTTCTTT
TRBJ2-2	14	NA	TRBV24-1	NA	CATSDPGRTGELFF	TGTGCCACCAGTGATCCCGGCAGGACCGGGGAGCTGTTTTTT
TRBJ2-3	12	NA	TRBV28	NA	CASSLIADTQYF	TGTGCCAGCAGTTTGATAGCTGATACGCAGTATTTT
TRBJ2-7	13	once	TRBV19	TRBD1	CASSNGQGYEQYF	TGTGCCAGTAGTAACGGACAGGGGTACGAGCAGTACTTC
TRBJ2-7	15	NA	TRBV5-1	NA	CASSLWDLGSYEQYF	TGCGCCAGCAGCTTGTGGGACTTAGGGTCCTACGAGCAGTACTTC
TRBJ1-2	15	NA	TRBV2	NA	CASSEFAVPNYGYTF	TGTGCCAGCAGTGAATTCGCAGTGCCTAACTATGGCTACACCTTC
TRBJ2-7	15	NA	TRBV12-5	NA	CASGLGQDLSYEQYF	TGTGCTAGTGGTTTGGGACAGGACCTCTCCTACGAGCAGTACTTC
TRBJ1-2	16	NA	TRBV5-1	NA	CASSPVDSRGGYGYTF	TGCGCCAGCAGCCCGGTGGACAGCCGAGGAGGCTATGGCTACACCTTC
TRBJ2-7	14	NA	TRBV13	TRBD1	CASSLRQGIYEQYF	TGTGCCAGCAGCTTACGACAGGGGATCTACGAGCAGTACTTC
TRBJ1-4	14	NA	TRBV19	NA	CASSIRRAAEKLFF	TGTGCCAGTAGTATACGGAGGGCTGCTGAAAAACTGTTTTTT
TRBJ1-6	14	few	TRBV7-9	NA	CASSLGAGLSPLHF	TGTGCCAGCAGCTTAGGCGCAGGGCTTTCACCCCTCCACTTT
TRBJ1-4	14	once	TRBV6-6	TRBD1	CASSTLTGREKLFF	TGTGCCAGCTCCACCTTGACAGGGAGGGAAAAACTGTTTTTT
TRBJ2-5	16	once	TRBV28	TRBD1	CASSLPLGQGGETQYF	TGTGCCAGCAGTTTACCCCTCGGACAGGGGGGGGAGACCCAGTACTTC
TRBJ1-2	13	NA	TRBV25-1	NA	CASSEAGTYGYTF	TGTGCCAGCAGTGAGGCCGGGACTTATGGCTACACCTTC
TRBJ2-5	16	NA	TRBV7-8	TRBD2	CASSPGEGRRQETQYF	TGTGCCAGCAGCCCCGGGGAGGGAAGGAGGCAAGAGACCCAGTACTTC
TRBJ1-3	14	NA	TRBV5-6	NA	CASSLRGHGNTIYF	TGTGCCAGCAGCTTGAGAGGGCATGGAAACACCATATATTTT
TRBJ2-2	15	NA	TRBV3-1/TRBV3-2	TRBD2	CASSRLAGAPGELFF	TGTGCCAGCAGCCGACTAGCGGGAGCCCCCGGGGAGCTGTTTTTT
TRBJ2-1	16	NA	TRBV7-9	TRBD2	CASSSGGRVSYNEQFF	TGTGCCAGCAGCTCCGGAGGGAGGGTCTCCTACAATGAGCAGTTCTTC
TRBJ2-6	16	once	TRBV5-1	NA	CASSLDRGTGANVLTF	TGCGCCAGCAGCTTGGATAGGGGGACTGGGGCCAACGTCCTGACTTTC
TRBJ2-1	17	NA	TRBV5-5	TRBD2	CASSGGLAGVSYNEQFF	TGTGCCAGCAGCGGGGGACTAGCGGGAGTCAGTTACAATGAGCAGTTCTTC
TRBJ2-1	13	NA	TRBV4-1	NA	CASSRAPNNEQFF	TGCGCCAGCAGCAGAGCGCCCAACAATGAGCAGTTCTTC
TRBJ1-5	15	NA	TRBV19	TRBD1	CASSLFGTGSQPQHF	TGTGCCAGTAGCCTGTTCGGGACAGGGAGTCAGCCCCAGCATTTT
TRBJ2-3	16	NA	TRBV2	TRBD2	CASSTPPGLAGHTQYF	TGTGCCAGCAGCACACCACCCGGACTAGCGGGACATACGCAGTATTTT
TRBJ1-1	14	NA	TRBV5-1	TRBD1	CASSPTGDNTEAFF	TGCGCCAGCAGCCCTACAGGGGATAACACTGAAGCTTTCTTT
TRBJ1-4	14	NA	TRBV28	NA	CASSLDQGNEKLFF	TGTGCCAGCAGTTTGGACCAGGGGAACGAAAAACTGTTTTTT
TRBJ2-7	14	NA	TRBV4-1	NA	CASSQDQGLNEQYF	TGCGCCAGCAGCCAAGATCAGGGTCTAAACGAGCAGTACTTC
TRBJ2-5	13	NA	TRBV4-1	NA	CASREEGQETQYF	TGCGCCAGCAGGGAGGAGGGTCAGGAGACCCAGTACTTC
TRBJ2-7	11	NA	TRBV12-3/TRBV12-4	NA	CASSRDYEQYF	TGTGCCAGCAGTAGAGACTACGAGCAGTACTTC
TRBJ1-6	14	NA	TRBV6-5	TRBD1	CASSTGTDNSPLHF	TGTGCCAGCAGCACCGGGACAGATAATTCACCCCTCCACTTT
TRBJ2-2	16	few	TRBV4-2	TRBD2	CASSLSSGRAAGELFF	TGTGCCAGCAGCCTCTCGAGCGGGAGGGCCGCCGGGGAGCTGTTTTTT
TRBJ2-2	23	NA	TRBV28	TRBD2	CASSKYGVRTSGRKVINTGELFF	TGTGCCAGCAGTAAATACGGGGTCCGGACTAGCGGGAGGAAGGTTATAAACACCGGGGAGCTGTTTTTT
TRBJ2-5	16	NA	TRBV9	NA	CASSVEVRRTQETQYF	TGTGCCAGCAGCGTAGAGGTGCGGCGCACTCAAGAGACCCAGTACTTC
TRBJ1-1	13	NA	TRBV27	NA	CASSFIPGTEAFF	TGTGCCAGCAGTTTTATCCCCGGGACTGAAGCTTTCTTT
TRBJ2-1	17	NA	TRBV19	TRBD2	CASSGQRGLAERNEQFF	TGTGCCAGTAGTGGGCAAAGGGGACTAGCGGAACGCAATGAGCAGTTCTTC
TRBJ2-5	16	NA	TRBV11-2	NA	CASHSFGGAVLETQYF	TGTGCCAGCCACTCTTTCGGGGGAGCTGTGTTGGAGACCCAGTACTTC
TRBJ2-1	15	few	TRBV5-6	NA	CASSEGETPYNEQFF	TGTGCCAGCAGCGAGGGGGAGACCCCCTACAATGAGCAGTTCTTC
TRBJ2-5	14	NA	TRBV5-1	NA	CASSFYRDQETQYF	TGCGCCAGCAGCTTCTATAGAGACCAAGAGACCCAGTACTTC
TRBJ2-1	12	NA	TRBV19	TRBD2	CASTQRGYEQFF	TGTGCCAGTACCCAGCGGGGATATGAGCAGTTCTTC